This T cell receptor (beta chain) was found in a study of T cell repertoires in cytomegalovirus infection. Across the whole study: Public TCR beta signatures were indicative of both CMV infection and a matching HLA type. The study, taken as a whole, reports: Cumulative public TCR beta family frequency identified carriers of CMV plus the relevant HLA. Dominating the ex vivo response were TCR beta clonotypes that were CMV-specific and HLA-C-restricted.

In this sample, this clonotype turned up a few times. Its target is unknown. The CDR3 contains 15 residues. The V gene's germline CDR1 is LNHDA and CDR2 SQIVND (reference sequence). Trimming shortened V by 2 bases and J by 0 bases, and 8 bases separated the two germline ends. TCRdb re-called the reads with MiXCR, one entry per CDR3 protein. The sample carries about 600,000 distinct CDR3 sequences, 20% to 25% recorded once. The sequenced material came from CD8+ T cells from PBMCs. The rearrangement links TRBV19 to TRBJ1-5; no clear D gene. This receptor was obtained from a human donor in good health (CMV status not recorded). Some clones in this sample may be carry-over from other donors' samples. This CDR3 reads CASSITDYSNQPQHF. CDR3 bases: TGTGCCAGTAGTATAACTGATTATAGCAATCAGCCCCAGCATTTT.